The source of this T cell receptor (beta chain) is a study of T cells expressing NK-cell markers (dated by TCRdb to 2020 to 2021). About the investigation overall: About 8 donors provided sorted CD3+CD56+NKG2C+, CD3+CD56+NKG2C- and CD3+CD56-NKG2C+ T-cell subsets, whose TCR beta-chain repertoires were profiled. Among the eight sequenced donors, only one was HCMV-seronegative, while the other seven were HCMV-seropositive. Randomly selected healthy volunteers, three men and five women, were used as the eight sequenced donors. The libraries were sequenced on Illumina HiSeq 2000/2500, MiSeq or NextSeq, producing 2 x 150 bp reads.

From cysteine to phenylalanine, the CDR3 is 15 amino acids long. The DNA sequence is not available. The germline V gene (reference sequence) supplies CDR1 DFQATT and CDR2 SNEGSKA. A commercial ELISA kit detecting HCMV-specific IgG in serum was used to determine HCMV serostatus. Peripheral blood mononuclear cells were isolated from blood by Ficoll density gradient centrifugation. General conclusions and limits of the study: Whether the expanded NKG2C-expressing T cell clones were specific for HCMV antigens was left unclear. Those dominant clonotypes were again the most abundant among CD3+CD56-NKG2C+ cells in a handful of donors, at about 25-65%. In more than five donors, the dominant CD3+CD56+NKG2C+ clonotypes were found to rank among the top 10 CD8+ clonotypes and to make up about 1.0-7.5% of CD8+ T cells.

Details on this clonotype: Its cognate antigen has yet to be identified.

TCRdb lists the instrument as Illumina HiSeq 2000. TCR beta cDNA libraries were prepared using 5'RACE template switching, which introduced a universal primer site and unique molecular identifiers. Priming for cDNA synthesis came from the TCR beta constant segment, and two successive PCR amplification steps followed. Concerning the study's data processing: Reads were demultiplexed and grouped by UMI with MIGEC, and clonotypes were assembled and quantified with MiTCR. Only TCR cDNA sequences supported by at least two reads were kept to exclude erroneous sequences. The tcR package was used for downstream repertoire analysis, with clonotypes matched between fractions based on CDR3 nucleotide sequence plus V segment. Antigen specificity was annotated against VDJdb with VDJmatch, allowing one amino acid substitution in CDR3. After TCRdb reprocessed the reads, each CDR3 protein sequence was kept as one row, without DNA. It is TCRdb's table, rather than the study itself, that gives the V and J calls and clone size. The sample table records 200,000 to 300,000 distinct CDR3 sequences. Approximately 0.39% of the sample is in the top ten clones.

The source of this sequence is a man aged 18 to 30 in good health. Donor details come from another sample of the same person, matched by shared clones. The specimen sequenced was blood T cells: a sorted CD56 or NKG2C T cell subset, CD4+ or CD8+ T cells, or bulk PBMC T cells (not recorded which). The V gene is TRBV20-1 and the J gene is TRBJ2-7. The CDR3 has the sequence CSALRLPGGSYEQYF.